This T cell receptor beta chain appears in the sequencing data of a study of cytomegalovirus exposure and HLA in healthy donors. In germline, CDR1 is MDHEN, CDR2 SYDVKM. Between the trimmed V and J ends, which lost 1 base and 5 bases, there was a span of 3 bases. This CDR3 spans 12 amino acids. Amplification used 60 Vbeta primers and 13 Jbeta primers. Original processing notes: Later, 65 million to 90 million unique TCR beta chains were counted in an analysis, and roughly 10 million of them were shared. Data came from immunoSEQ multiplex PCR; TCRdb stores just in-frame clones and leaves some out. Clone size and the V and J calls come from that table; the DNA yielded D and trimming. The table shows 150,000 or so clones, with approximately 82% occurring only once.

This chain joins TRBV28 and TRBJ1-5; unclear D gene. Sequences were obtained from PBMCs. The receptor was isolated from a young man in good health and CMV-seropositive. CDR3 region: CASSLSDQPQHF. The DNA for the CDR3 is TGTGCCAGCAGTTTATCAGATCAGCCCCAGCATTTT.